This entry features one T cell receptor (beta chain) sequence. These data belong to a study of blood T cell repertoires in COVID-19. The wider study: T cells, B-cell-depleted T cells, or PBMCs provided the cDNA or gDNA that served as material.

The germline gives CDR1 SGHRS, CDR2 YFSETQ. This CDR3 is 16 amino acids long. J was trimmed by 0 bases and V by 2 bases; bases with no gene match: 4. Sequencing used immunoSEQ multiplex PCR; TCRdb keeps in-frame clones, though not all of them. This sample has under 450,000 clones; about 89% occur once, and the top ten carry roughly 0.9%. The specimen was PBMCs or T cells enriched from blood (not recorded which). This chain connects TRBV5-1 to TRBJ2-7, with 11 bases lining up with TRBD2. The sequence derives from a woman aged 40 to 55 who had been exposed to COVID-19. The CDR3 bases are TGCGCCAGCAGCTTCCGACTAGCGGGAAGCTCCTACGAGCAGTACTTC. As protein: CASSFRLAGSSYEQYF.